Presented here are 20 T cell receptor beta chains from one specimen sequenced in a study of Ad26.COV2.S vaccination and SARS-CoV-2 variants. The treatment denotes: roughly 19 received Ad26.COV2.S at low or high dose, single or two shots; several received placebo; per-sample allocation not given. Collection of samples fell on day 63 after the first vaccine or placebo injection. Produced via immunoSEQ multiplex PCR; TCRdb's table is partial and in-frame only. The sample includes about 480,000 clones, around nine tenths of them seen just once. This sample comprised peripheral blood, obtained in a trial of Ad26.COV2.S vaccine versus placebo. These receptors were collected from a person aged 18-60 years who received the Ad26.COV2.S COVID-19 vaccine or a placebo.

The V call is TRBV28, the J call TRBJ2-7; 8 nucleotides match TRBD1. The CDR3 runs to 15 residues. Germline lookup yields CDR1 MDHEN and CDR2 SYDVKM. Trimming cost V 5 bases and J 4 bases; bases outside gene matches: 10. CDR3 residues: CASSPSGQGPYEQYF. The CDR3 DNA reads TGTGCCAGCAGTCCTTCCGGACAGGGCCCTTACGAGCAGTACTTC. The full variable domain, rest sourced from reference TRBV28 and TRBJ2-7, is DVKVTQSSRYLVKRTGEKVFLECVQDMDHENMFWYRQDPGLGLRLIYFSYDVKMKEKGDIPEGYSVSREKKERFSLILESASTNQTSMYLCASSPSGQGPYEQYFGPGTRLTVT.

This clone was recorded at least ten times. J is TRBJ2-3 and V is TRBV5-5; D may be TRBD2 (6 bases). Germline V gene lookup returns CDR1 SGHKS and CDR2 YYEKEE (reference sequence). The CDR3 totals 14 residues. V lost 2 bases, J lost 1 base, and 8 bases lay in between. The CDR3 sequence: CASSFERGTDTQYF. CDR3 DNA: TGTGCCAGCAGCTTCGAGCGGGGCACAGATACGCAGTATTTT.

The chain has TRBV6-5 and TRBJ1-1; D unresolved. Trimming left V 8 bases short and J 1 base short, with 17 bases between. Germline CDR1 reads MNHEY; CDR2 reads SVGAGI. The CDR3 runs 15 residues. In nucleotides, the CDR3 is TGTGCCAGCCGGAATCGGGCAGCGTGGAACACTGAAGCTTTCTTT. This sequence encodes CASRNRAAWNTEAFF.

The V call is TRBV27, the J call TRBJ1-5, with 8 bases matching TRBD1. The CDR3 loop spans 11 amino acids. Germline CDR1 and CDR2: MNHEY and SMNVEV (reference sequence). After removal of 8 bases from V and 15 bases from J, the junction contained 9 bases not matched to a gene. The DNA for the CDR3 is TGTGCCAGCGGGACGAGGACAGGGTTGCATTTT. It encodes CASGTRTGLHF.

The V gene is TRBV7-2, the J gene TRBJ2-5, with D hard to call. V lost 4 bases to trimming and J lost 2 bases, with 5 bases between them. This CDR3 is 12 amino acids long. Germline CDR1 is SGHTA and CDR2 is FQGNSA. The CDR3 bases are TGTGCCAGCAGCTGGGTTCAAGAGACCCAGTACTTC. It codes for CASSWVQETQYF.

The count of this clone is one. This chain joins TRBV6-1 and TRBJ2-5; D is perhaps TRBD2 (6 bases). Germline-derived CDR1 and CDR2 are MNHNS and SASEGT. V gave up 2 bases and J gave up 4 bases, with 8 bases separating them. This CDR3 region has 13 residues. DNA of the CDR3: TGTGCCAGCAGTGAAATGGGAGGAGAGACCCAGTACTTC. Protein product: CASSEMGGETQYF.

This rearrangement joins TRBV25-1 to TRBJ2-7; D possibly corresponds to TRBD1 (6 bases). V lost 4 bases and J lost 3, with 19 bases in between. In germline, CDR1 is MGHDK, CDR2 SYGVNS. This CDR3 spans 16 amino acids. Written as DNA, the CDR3 is TGTGCCAGCAGTGGCCGGGACACGCAAAGTTTCTACGAGCAGTACTTC. This codes for CASSGRDTQSFYEQYF.

The genes are TRBV7-2 and TRBJ2-2, with 7 nucleotides matching TRBD1. The CDR3 length is 16 residues. The V gene's germline CDR1 is SGHTA and CDR2 FQGNSA. Unmatched junction bases numbered 14, after V lost 5 bases and J lost 8 bases. The CDR3 nucleotides are TGTGCCAGCAGCCTCCGGGACAGCGTCACGCTAGGGGAGCTGTTTTTT. Translating gives CASSLRDSVTLGELFF.

This chain connects TRBV15 to TRBJ2-7, with D possibly matching TRBD2 (5 bases). Trimming took 1 base from V and 5 from J, leaving 18 bases between them. CDR3 size: 16 residues. Germline V gene data show CDR1 as LNHNV and CDR2 as YYDKDF (reference sequence). CDR3 amino acids: CATSRVPMVLVHEQYF. The CDR3 coding sequence is TGTGCCACCAGCAGAGTACCCATGGTACTAGTTCACGAGCAGTACTTC.

The chain couples TRBV11-3 to TRBJ1-1, with no clear D. The V end lost 5 bases, the J end lost 4 bases, and 8 bases lay between the germline ends. In germline, CDR1 is SGHNT, CDR2 YENEEA. This CDR3 is built from 12 residues. The CDR3 loop reads CASSRRGTEAFF. As DNA, the CDR3 is TGTGCCAGCAGCCGCAGAGGCACTGAAGCTTTCTTT.

This clone has a single count. The chain is built from TRBV5-1 and TRBJ2-5, with TRBD2 identical over 7 bases. Per the germline V gene, CDR1 is SGHRS and CDR2 is YFSETQ. The CDR3 spans 15 residues. The J segment lost 2 bases and the V segment lost 4 bases, leaving 8 bases of the junction unmatched. CDR3 nucleotide sequence: TGCGCCAGCAGCAGGGGCGGGAGACAGCAAGAGACCCAGTACTTC. Its translation: CASSRGGRQQETQYF.

The chain couples TRBV5-1 to TRBJ1-1, with no clear D. Trimming took 0 bases from V and 4 from J, leaving 22 bases between them. Germline CDR1 and CDR2: SGHRS and YFSETQ. CDR3 size: 18 residues. The CDR3 coding sequence is TGCGCCAGCAGCTTGGGGACCCCCGGAGAGAGTTCAAGCACTGAAGCTTTCTTT. Translating gives CASSLGTPGESSSTEAFF.

The chain combines TRBV5-6 with TRBJ2-6; no definite D call. Germline V lookup: CDR1 SGHDT, CDR2 YYEEEE. The V end lost 7 bases, the J end lost 0 bases, and 17 bases lay between the germline ends. The CDR3 extends over 17 amino acids. The CDR3 loop reads CASCFFAAASGANVLTF. The CDR3 nucleotides read TGTGCCAGCTGTTTCTTCGCGGCGGCCTCTGGGGCCAACGTCCTGACTTTC.

This clone has a single count. The sample carries other DNA sequences with the same CDR3. The rearrangement uses TRBV9 and TRBJ1-1, with TRBD1 as a possible D gene (5 bases). In germline, CDR1 is SGDLS, CDR2 YYNGEE. The CDR3 is 14 residues long. V was clipped by 0 bases and J by 1 base, with 7 bases between them. CDR3 bases: TGTGCCAGCAGCGTAGATGGGGGGAACACTGAAGCTTTCTTT. Its protein is CASSVDGGNTEAFF.

The chain links TRBV7-8 to TRBJ2-5; possibly TRBD2 for D (6 bases). CDR1 and CDR2 (germline): SGHVS, FQNEAQ. The CDR3 length is 14 residues. V gave up 5 bases and J gave up 5 bases, with 15 bases separating them. CDR3 DNA sequence: TGTGCCAGCAGCCGATGGACGGGAGCGGAGACCCAGTACTTC. It encodes CASSRWTGAETQYF.

J is TRBJ2-7 and V is TRBV3-1 (or the pseudogene TRBV3-2), with D uncertain. V was pared by 0 bases and J by 2 bases, with 8 bases between. Germline lookup yields CDR1 LGHDT and CDR2 YNNKEL (reference sequence). CDR3 length equals 14 residues. DNA for the CDR3: TGTGCCAGCAGCCAAGAGCTGAAGGCCTACGAGCAGTACTTC. Translated, it gives CASSQELKAYEQYF.

The rearrangement uses TRBV7-2 and TRBJ2-7, with a possible D match to TRBD1 (5 bases). Per the germline V gene, CDR1 is SGHTA and CDR2 is FQGNSA. V lost 1 base, J lost 1 base, and 17 bases lay in between. The CDR3 is 17 amino acids. The CDR3 DNA reads TGTGCCAGCAGCTTAGTGGGGCAGGGTTCCCAATCCTACGAGCAGTACTTC. It is translated as CASSLVGQGSQSYEQYF.

This chain uses TRBV30 with TRBJ1-2; tentatively, D is TRBD1 (5 bases). Between the trimmed V and J ends, which lost 3 bases and 10 bases, there was a span of 15 bases. The V gene's germline CDR1 is GTSNPN and CDR2 SVGIG (reference sequence). This CDR3 is built from 12 residues. This CDR3 is CAWRSIGASYTF. In DNA form, the CDR3 reads TGTGCCTGGAGGTCTATTGGGGCTTCCTACACCTTC.

The rearrangement links TRBV27 to TRBJ2-7; D is possibly TRBD1 or TRBD2 (6 bases each). This CDR3 region has 14 residues. Trimming shortened V by 5 bases and J by 3 bases, and 14 bases separated the two germline ends. Germline loops: CDR1 MNHEY, CDR2 SMNVEV (reference sequence). CDR3 DNA sequence: TGTGCCAGCAGTAGGTCCGGGGGCAGCTACGAGCAGTACTTC. Translation gives CASSRSGGSYEQYF.

The CDR3 spells CASSIGTGGWYTF. As DNA, the CDR3 is TGTGCCAGCAGTATCGGGACTGGTGGGTGGTACACCTTC. The chain links TRBV6-1 to TRBJ1-2, with D possibly TRBD1 on 5 matching bases. CDR1 and CDR2 from the germline V gene are MNHNS and SASEGT. This CDR3 contains 13 residues. Between the trimmed V and J ends, which lost 5 bases and 11 bases, there was a span of 18 bases.